This TCR beta chain was observed in a study of CD8+CD57+ T cells in acquired aplastic anemia. Overall study results and limits: Patients showed no significant difference from controls in CD8+ Simpson's diversity.

In the case of this clonotype: Its target is not known.

CDR3 and TCR beta VDJ profiling relied on a genomic DNA template. In TCRdb, the reads were re-called with MiXCR into one record per CDR3 protein. This table has about 160,000 distinct CDR3 sequences, 40% to 60% appearing once. V shed 1 base and J 3 bases; nucleotides not matched to a gene: 5. This CDR3 is built from 15 residues. CDR1 and CDR2 (germline): LNHNV, YYDKDF (reference sequence). Before being chosen for sequencing, patients had shown CD8+CD57+ cell expansion by flow cytometry. At blood sampling, none of the patients had yet received therapy. Input material: sorted CD4+, CD8+, or CD8+CD57+ T cells (not recorded which) from PBMCs. The origin of this receptor is a human donor with aplastic anemia. The chain is built from TRBV15 and TRBJ2-7, with 8 bases that match TRBD1. The CDR3 nucleotides are TGTGCCACCAGCAGAGGTGGACAGGGACTCTACGAGCAGTACTTC. Protein: CATSRGGQGLYEQYF.